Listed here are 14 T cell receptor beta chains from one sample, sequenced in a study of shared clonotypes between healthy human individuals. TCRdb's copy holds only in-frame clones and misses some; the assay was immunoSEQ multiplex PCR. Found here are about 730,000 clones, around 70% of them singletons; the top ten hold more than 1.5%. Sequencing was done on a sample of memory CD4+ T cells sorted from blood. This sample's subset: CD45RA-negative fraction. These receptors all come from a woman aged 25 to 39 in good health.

CDR3 sequence reads: CASSFGLALVYQQYF. The CDR3, as DNA: TGTGCCAGCAGCTTCGGACTAGCGTTAGTATATCAGCAGTACTTC. The rearrangement uses TRBV11-2 and TRBJ2-7, with 9 nucleotides matching TRBD2. Germline assignment: CDR1 SGHAT and CDR2 FQNNGV. Trimming removed 3 bases from V and 8 bases from J; junction bases left unmatched: 11. The CDR3 has 15 residues.

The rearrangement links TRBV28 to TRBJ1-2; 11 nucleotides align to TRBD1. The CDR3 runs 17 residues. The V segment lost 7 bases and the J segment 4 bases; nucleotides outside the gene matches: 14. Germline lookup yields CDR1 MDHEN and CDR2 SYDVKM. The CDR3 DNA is TGTGCCAGCACTGCCCGGGTAGGCGGACAGGGGGCCTATGGCTACACCTTC. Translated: CASTARVGGQGAYGYTF.

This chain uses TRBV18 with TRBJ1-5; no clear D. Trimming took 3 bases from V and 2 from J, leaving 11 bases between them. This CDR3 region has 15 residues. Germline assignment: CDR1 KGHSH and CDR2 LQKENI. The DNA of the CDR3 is TGTGCCAGCTCACCCTCCCCCCAGGGCAATCAGCCCCAGCATTTT. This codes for CASSPSPQGNQPQHF.

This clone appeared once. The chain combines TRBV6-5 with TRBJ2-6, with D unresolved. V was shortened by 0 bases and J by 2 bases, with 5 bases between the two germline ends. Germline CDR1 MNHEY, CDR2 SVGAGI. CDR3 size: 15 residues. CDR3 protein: CASSYSRAGANVLTF. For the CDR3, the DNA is TGTGCCAGCAGTTACTCAAGGGCTGGGGCCAACGTCCTGACTTTC.

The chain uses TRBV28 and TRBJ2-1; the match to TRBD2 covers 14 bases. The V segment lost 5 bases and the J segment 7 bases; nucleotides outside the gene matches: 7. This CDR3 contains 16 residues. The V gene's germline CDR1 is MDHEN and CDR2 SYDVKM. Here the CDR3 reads CASSSPGLAGVNEQFF. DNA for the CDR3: TGTGCCAGCAGTAGCCCGGGACTAGCGGGAGTTAATGAGCAGTTCTTC.

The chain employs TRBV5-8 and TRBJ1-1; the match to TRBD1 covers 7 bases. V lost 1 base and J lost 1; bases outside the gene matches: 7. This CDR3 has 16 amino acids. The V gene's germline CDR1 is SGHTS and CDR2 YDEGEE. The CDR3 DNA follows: TGTGCCAGCAGCTTGAACAGGGGCCCTAGGAACACTGAAGCTTTCTTT. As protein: CASSLNRGPRNTEAFF.

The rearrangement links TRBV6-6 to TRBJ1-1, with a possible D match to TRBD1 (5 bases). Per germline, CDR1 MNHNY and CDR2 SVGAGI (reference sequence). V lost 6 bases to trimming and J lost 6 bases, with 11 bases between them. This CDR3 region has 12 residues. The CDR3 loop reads CASRHQGAEAFF. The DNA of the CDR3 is TGTGCCAGCAGGCATCAGGGAGCTGAAGCTTTCTTT.

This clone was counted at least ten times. The CDR3 spells CASSRGQTTEAFF. The CDR3 DNA follows: TGCGCCAGCAGCAGAGGACAGACCACTGAAGCTTTCTTT. The J gene is TRBJ1-1, the V gene TRBV5-1, with D perhaps matching TRBD1 (6 bases). This CDR3 is built from 13 residues. In germline, CDR1 is SGHRS, CDR2 YFSETQ. Trimming left V 4 bases short and J 4 bases short, with 11 bases between.

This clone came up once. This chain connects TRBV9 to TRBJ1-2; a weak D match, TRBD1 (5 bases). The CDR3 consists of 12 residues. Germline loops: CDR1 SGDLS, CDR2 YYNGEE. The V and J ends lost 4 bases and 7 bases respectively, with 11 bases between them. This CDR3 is CASSRPGGGYTF. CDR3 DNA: TGTGCCAGCAGCAGGCCCGGGGGTGGCTACACCTTC.

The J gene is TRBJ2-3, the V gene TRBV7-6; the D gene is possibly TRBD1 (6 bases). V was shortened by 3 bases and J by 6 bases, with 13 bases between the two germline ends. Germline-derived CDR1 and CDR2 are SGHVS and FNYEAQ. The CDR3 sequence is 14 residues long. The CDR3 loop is CASSLAGRGDTQYF. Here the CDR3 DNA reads TGTGCCAGCAGCTTGGCAGGAAGGGGGGATACGCAGTATTTT.

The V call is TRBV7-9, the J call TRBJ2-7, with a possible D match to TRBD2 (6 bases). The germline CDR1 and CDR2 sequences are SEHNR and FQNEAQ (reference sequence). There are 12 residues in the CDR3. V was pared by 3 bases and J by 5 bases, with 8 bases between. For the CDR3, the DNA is TGTGCCAGCAGCTTTGCGGGGAACGAGCAGTACTTC. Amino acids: CASSFAGNEQYF.

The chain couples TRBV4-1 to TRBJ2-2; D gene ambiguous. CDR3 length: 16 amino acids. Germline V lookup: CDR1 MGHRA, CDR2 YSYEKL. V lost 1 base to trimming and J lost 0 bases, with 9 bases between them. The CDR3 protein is CASSQVVRTNTGELFF. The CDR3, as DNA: TGCGCCAGCAGCCAAGTGGTCAGAACGAACACCGGGGAGCTGTTTTTT.

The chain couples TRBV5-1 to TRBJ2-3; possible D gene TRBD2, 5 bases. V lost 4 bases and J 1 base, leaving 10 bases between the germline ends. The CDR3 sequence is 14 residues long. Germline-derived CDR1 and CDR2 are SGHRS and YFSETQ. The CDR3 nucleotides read TGCGCCAGCAGCAAGCAGGAGGGCACAGATACGCAGTATTTT. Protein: CASSKQEGTDTQYF.

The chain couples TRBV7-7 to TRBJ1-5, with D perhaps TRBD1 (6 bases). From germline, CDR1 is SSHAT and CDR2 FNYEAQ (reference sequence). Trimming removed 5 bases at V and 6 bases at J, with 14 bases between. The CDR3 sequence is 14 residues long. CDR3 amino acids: CASSPPGGTQPQHF. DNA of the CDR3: TGTGCCAGCAGCCCCCCCGGGGGCACTCAGCCCCAGCATTTT.